The source of this T cell receptor beta chain is a study of metastatic and nonmetastatic thyroid tumors. As for the study in general: The authors compared repertoires across blood and tumor or nodule tissue from malignant and benign thyroid patients. Study-level findings and limits: For both blood and tumor, malignant thyroid tumors reportedly showed significantly higher TCR beta diversity than benign nodules did.

Concerning this clone itself: What it recognizes is unknown.

Using MiXCR, TCRdb re-called clones from the PCR reads. In the table there are around 42,000 clones, roughly an eighth of which are singletons. CDR1 and CDR2 from the germline V gene are DFQATT and SNEGSKA (reference sequence). The V gene end was trimmed by 5 bases and the J gene end by 3 bases; junction bases not matched to a gene: 6. This CDR3 is built from 14 residues. Prior to thyroid surgery, none of the patients had received any treatment. Sample: blood. The chain combines TRBV20-1 with TRBJ1-2; the match to TRBD1 covers 10 bases. The TCR comes from a male donor with papillary thyroid cancer or a benign thyroid nodule (not recorded which). Some clones in this sample may be carry-over from other donors' samples. CDR3 loop: CSADPGQGHYGYTF. CDR3 sequence (DNA): TGCAGTGCTGACCCGGGACAGGGGCACTATGGCTACACCTTC.